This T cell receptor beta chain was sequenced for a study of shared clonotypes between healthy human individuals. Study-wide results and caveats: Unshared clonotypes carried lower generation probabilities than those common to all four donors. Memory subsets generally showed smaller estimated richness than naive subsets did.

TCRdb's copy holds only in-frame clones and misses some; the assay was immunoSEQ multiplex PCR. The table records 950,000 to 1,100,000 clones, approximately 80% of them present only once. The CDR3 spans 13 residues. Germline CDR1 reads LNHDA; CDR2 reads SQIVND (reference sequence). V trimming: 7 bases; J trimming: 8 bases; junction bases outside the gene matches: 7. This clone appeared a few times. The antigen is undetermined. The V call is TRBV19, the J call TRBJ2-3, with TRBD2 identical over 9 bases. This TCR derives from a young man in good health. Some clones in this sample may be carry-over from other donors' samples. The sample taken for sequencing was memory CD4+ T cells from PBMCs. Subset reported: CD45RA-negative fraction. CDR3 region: CASTGGRATTQYF. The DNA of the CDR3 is TGTGCCAGTACCGGCGGGAGGGCCACTACGCAGTATTTT.